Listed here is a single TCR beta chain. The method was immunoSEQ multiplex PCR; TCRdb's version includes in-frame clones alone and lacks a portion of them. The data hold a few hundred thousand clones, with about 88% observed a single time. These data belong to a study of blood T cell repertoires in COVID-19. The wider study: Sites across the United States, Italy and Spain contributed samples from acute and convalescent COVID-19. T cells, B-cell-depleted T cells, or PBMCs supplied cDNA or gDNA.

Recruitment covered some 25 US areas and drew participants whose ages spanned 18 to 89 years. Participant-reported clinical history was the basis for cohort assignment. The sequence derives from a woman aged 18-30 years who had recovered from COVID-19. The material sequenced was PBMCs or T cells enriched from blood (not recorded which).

CDR3 coding DNA: TGTGCCAGCAGTTCGGGACAGCACTACGAGCAGTACTTC. This sequence encodes CASSSGQHYEQYF. The chain has TRBV27 and TRBJ2-7; 7 nucleotides match TRBD1. From germline, CDR1 is MNHEY and CDR2 SMNVEV (reference sequence). V dropped 4 bases and J dropped 3; count of bases not matched to a gene: 3. This CDR3 has 13 amino acids.